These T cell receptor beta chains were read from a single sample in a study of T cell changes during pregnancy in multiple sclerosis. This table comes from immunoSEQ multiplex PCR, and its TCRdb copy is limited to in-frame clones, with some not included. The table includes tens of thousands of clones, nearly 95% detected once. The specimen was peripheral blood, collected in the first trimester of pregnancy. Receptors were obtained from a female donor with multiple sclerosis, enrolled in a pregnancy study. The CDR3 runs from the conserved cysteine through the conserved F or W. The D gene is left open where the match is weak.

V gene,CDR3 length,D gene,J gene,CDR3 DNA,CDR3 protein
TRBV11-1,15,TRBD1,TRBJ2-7,TGTGCCAGCAGCTGGGGCGGGACAGGGCCCCCCGAGCAGTACTTC,CASSWGGTGPPEQYF
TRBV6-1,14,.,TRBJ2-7,TGTGCCAGCAGTGTTTCCGATAGCGGCTACGAGCAGTACTTC,CASSVSDSGYEQYF
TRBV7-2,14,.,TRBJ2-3,TGTGCCAGCAGCTCCGGCCTGGGCCCCGATACGCAGTATTTT,CASSSGLGPDTQYF
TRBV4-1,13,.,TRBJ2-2,TGCGCCAGCAGCCAATTACAAACCGGGGAGCTGTTTTTT,CASSQLQTGELFF
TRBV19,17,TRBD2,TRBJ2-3,TGTGCCAGTCAAGGTGCTGGCGGGGGGCCGGGCAGGGGTACGCAGTATTTT,CASQGAGGGPGRGTQYF
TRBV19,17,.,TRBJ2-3,TGTGCCAGTAGTATAGGCTCCACTAGCCTGGAGGTAGATACGCAGTATTTT,CASSIGSTSLEVDTQYF
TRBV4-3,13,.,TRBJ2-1,TGCGCCAGCAGCCCGGCCTTTAGCGATGAGCAGTTCTTC,CASSPAFSDEQFF
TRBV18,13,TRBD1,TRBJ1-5,TGTGCCAGCTCCCTACAGGGGTACCAGCCCCAGCATTTT,CASSLQGYQPQHF
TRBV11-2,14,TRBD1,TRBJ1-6,TGTGCCAGCACCCCCGGGACAGCGAATTCACCCCTCCACTTT,CASTPGTANSPLHF
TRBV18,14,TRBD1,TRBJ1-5,TGTGCCAGCTCACCGGGACAGGGCAATCAGCCCCAGCATTTT,CASSPGQGNQPQHF
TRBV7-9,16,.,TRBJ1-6,TGTGCCAGCAGCTTAGGAGACAGTGTCGGATTTCGGCCCCTCCACTTT,CASSLGDSVGFRPLHF
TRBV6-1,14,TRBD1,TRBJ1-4,TGTGCCAGCAATGGGGGGACAGGGTTTGAAAAACTGTTTTTT,CASNGGTGFEKLFF
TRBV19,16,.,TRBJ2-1,TGTGCCAGTAGTAGCCAGACAGCGAGAGCCTACAATGAGCAGTTCTTC,CASSSQTARAYNEQFF
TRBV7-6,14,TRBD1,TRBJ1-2,TGTGCCAGCAGCTTAGGGGGTAGCCAGGGGGCGCGTACCTTC,CASSLGGSQGARTF
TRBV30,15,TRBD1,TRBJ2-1,TGTGCCTGGAGCAACCCGGGACAGGGGGTCAATGAGCAGTTCTTC,CAWSNPGQGVNEQFF
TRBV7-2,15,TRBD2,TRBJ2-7,TGTGCCAGCAGCTTAGCAGCGGGGAGCTCCTACGAGCAGTACTTC,CASSLAAGSSYEQYF
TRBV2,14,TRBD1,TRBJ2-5,TGTGCCAGCATGCCGGGACAGTACCAAGAGACCCAGTACTTC,CASMPGQYQETQYF
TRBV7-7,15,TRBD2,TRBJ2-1,TGTGCCAGCAGCTCGACTAGCGGGGGGCTCAATGAGCAGTTCTTC,CASSSTSGGLNEQFF
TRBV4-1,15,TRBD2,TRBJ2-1,TGCGCCAGCAGCCCTACTAGCGGGCCCTACAATGAGCAGTTCTTC,CASSPTSGPYNEQFF
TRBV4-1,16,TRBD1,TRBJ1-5,TGCGCCAGCAGCCCCCTTGGACAGGGCGGCAATCAGCCCCAGCATTTT,CASSPLGQGGNQPQHF
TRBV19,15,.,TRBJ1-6,TGTGCCAGTAGTATAGATCAGGGTGATGGGACACCCCTCCACTTT,CASSIDQGDGTPLHF
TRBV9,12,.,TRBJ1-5,TGTGCCAGCAGCCGGGGACTAAAGCCCCAGCATTTT,CASSRGLKPQHF
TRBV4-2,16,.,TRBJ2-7,TGTGCCAGCAGCCCCTCGGGCGGGGGCGCTTCCTACGAGCAGTACTTC,CASSPSGGGASYEQYF
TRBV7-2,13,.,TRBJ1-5,TGTGCCAGCAGCTACCGAGGGGGTCAGCCCCAGCATTTT,CASSYRGGQPQHF
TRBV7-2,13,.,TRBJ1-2,TGTGCCAGCAGCTTAGGGACAGTCTCTGGCTACACCTTC,CASSLGTVSGYTF
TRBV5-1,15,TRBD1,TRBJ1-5,TGCGCCAGCAGGCCTGGAGGGGGCGAGGGTCAGCCCCAGCATTTT,CASRPGGGEGQPQHF
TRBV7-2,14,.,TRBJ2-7,TGTGCCAGCAGATACCAAGGGAGCTCCTACGAGCAGTACTTC,CASRYQGSSYEQYF
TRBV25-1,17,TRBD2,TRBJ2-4,TGTGCCAGCAGTGAATTTTCGGGGGGGCCTGCCAAAAACATTCAGTACTTC,CASSEFSGGPAKNIQYF